This is a list of T cell receptor beta chains from one sample in a study of cytomegalovirus exposure and HLA in healthy donors. The assay was immunoSEQ multiplex PCR, and TCRdb's table has in-frame clones only and misses some. Altogether approximately 140,000 clones are present, more than 65% being singletons, with the ten largest covering roughly 3%. Sample: PBMCs. These receptor sequences come from a woman in her fifties or sixties in good health and CMV-seropositive. CDR3s include the opening cysteine and the closing phenylalanine or tryptophan. Each record gives: V gene, clone size, D gene, J gene, CDR3 DNA, CDR3 protein. A D gene is named only where the DNA matches it firmly. Clone size, where shown, is once, few, many, or a class for clones that have expanded.

TRBV28,-,TRBD2,TRBJ2-5,TGTGCCAGCAGTATAGCCGGGACTAGATTCCAAGAGACCCAGTACTTC,CASSIAGTRFQETQYF
TRBV27,-,TRBD1,TRBJ1-2,TGTGCCAGCAGTCCATGGGACAGGGGGGGCCGAGGCTACACCTTC,CASSPWDRGGRGYTF
TRBV7-8,-,TRBD1,TRBJ1-4,TGTGCCAGCAGGAGAGGGGGCGTCGATGAAAAACTGTTTTTT,CASRRGGVDEKLFF
TRBV19,-,TRBD1,TRBJ1-6,TGTGCCAGTAAATTGACAGGGGGCACGAATTCACCCCTCCACTTT,CASKLTGGTNSPLHF
TRBV5-1,-,-,TRBJ1-1,TGCGCCAGCAGCTTGGAGACAGAGAACACTGAAGCTTTCTTT,CASSLETENTEAFF
TRBV18,-,-,TRBJ1-5,TGTGCCAGCTCTCGGGGGGCAGGGGGCAATCAGCCCCAGCATTTT,CASSRGAGGNQPQHF
TRBV10-3,few,TRBD1,TRBJ2-7,TGTGCCATACAGGACAGGGGGAACGAGCAGTACTTC,CAIQDRGNEQYF
TRBV9,-,-,TRBJ1-4,TGTGCCAGCAGCGTAGTAGGAGGGTACAATGAAAAACTGTTTTTT,CASSVVGGYNEKLFF
TRBV7-9,few,TRBD1,TRBJ2-4,TGTTCCAGCAGCTTAGGACAGGGTAACGGCATTCAGTACTTC,CSSSLGQGNGIQYF
TRBV10-1,-,-,TRBJ1-1,TGCGCCAGCGGTGAGCGCAGGGACTCCACTGAAGCTTTCTTT,CASGERRDSTEAFF
TRBV6-5,-,TRBD2,TRBJ2-2,TGTGCCAGCAGCTCGGGGGGGGGTGCCACCGGGGAGCTGTTTTTT,CASSSGGGATGELFF
TRBV2,-,-,TRBJ1-2,TGTGCCAGCAAGGGGCCAGCCTATGGCTACACCTTC,CASKGPAYGYTF
TRBV7-9,-,TRBD2,TRBJ2-1,TGTGCCAGCAGCTTAGAAGGACTAGCGGGGGGGCGTGGGTGGTTCTTC,CASSLEGLAGGRGWFF
TRBV5-4,-,-,TRBJ1-1,TGTGCCAGCAGCTTACCCGGACAGACAAAAGCTTTCTTT,CASSLPGQTKAFF
TRBV5-6,-,-,TRBJ1-3,TGTGCCAGCACCGAATCGGGACTGCCCTCTGGAAACACCATATATTTT,CASTESGLPSGNTIYF
TRBV7-9,-,-,TRBJ1-3,TGTGCCAGCAGCTTAGTACAGTCGAGCTCTGGAAACACCATATATTTT,CASSLVQSSSGNTIYF
TRBV13,-,TRBD1,TRBJ1-1,TGTGCCAGCAGCTCCCCGGACAGGGGGATGAACACTGAAGCTTTCTTT,CASSSPDRGMNTEAFF
TRBV6-7,-,TRBD1,TRBJ1-6,TGTGCCAGCAGTTCGCCCGGGACAGGGGGTTCACCCCTCCACTTT,CASSSPGTGGSPLHF
TRBV9,-,TRBD1,TRBJ1-5,TGTGCCAGCAGCCCTCACGGACAGGGAAATCAGCCCCAGCATTTT,CASSPHGQGNQPQHF
TRBV29-1,-,TRBD1,TRBJ2-7,TGCAGCGTCTCAATTCCGGGACAGGGGGCCTACGAGCAGTACTTC,CSVSIPGQGAYEQYF
TRBV18,-,-,TRBJ1-2,TGTGCCAGCTCACCTGATGTACAGCCCTATGGCTACACCTTC,CASSPDVQPYGYTF
TRBV19,-,TRBD1,TRBJ1-6,TGTGCCAGTAGTATGGGACAGGCAACGCCGAAATCCCTCCACTTT,CASSMGQATPKSLHF
TRBV6-5,-,-,TRBJ2-1,TGTGCCAGCAGTTACGGGCGGGGCTACAATGAGCAGTTCTTC,CASSYGRGYNEQFF
TRBV19,-,TRBD1,TRBJ1-5,TGTGCCAGTAAGACAGGGCAAGTTAATCAGCCCCAGCATTTT,CASKTGQVNQPQHF
TRBV18,-,TRBD2,TRBJ2-3,TGTGCCAGCTCGCCAGCGGGGGGAACCACAGATACGCAGTATTTT,CASSPAGGTTDTQYF
TRBV27,-,-,TRBJ1-1,TGTGCCAGCACCTATTCCGGGAACACTGAAGCTTTCTTT,CASTYSGNTEAFF
TRBV9,few,-,TRBJ1-1,TGTGCCAGCAGCCCCCGGTTGTGGAACACTGAAGCTTTCTTT,CASSPRLWNTEAFF
TRBV13,-,-,TRBJ2-1,TGTGCCAGCAGCCCCTCGCCGAAAGGGAGCTCCTACAATGAGCAGTTCTTC,CASSPSPKGSSYNEQFF
TRBV7-8,-,-,TRBJ1-1,TGTGCCAGCAGCTTAGAGACCGGGTCGGGGGGGGAACCTGAAGCTTTCTTT,CASSLETGSGGEPEAFF
TRBV5-1,-,TRBD1,TRBJ1-1,TGCGCCAGCAGCTTGGAGGGGGCCCCTGAAGCTTTCTTT,CASSLEGAPEAFF
TRBV9,-,TRBD1,TRBJ1-4,TGTGCCAGCAGCAGCGGGACAGGAAGGGAAAAACTGTTTTTT,CASSSGTGREKLFF
TRBV5-8,once,-,TRBJ1-1,TGTGCCACCGACAGTTGGGGTGAAGCTTTCTTT,CATDSWGEAFF
TRBV19,-,-,TRBJ1-5,TGTGCCAGTAGTATGGGGCAGAGCATGGATCCCCAGCATTTT,CASSMGQSMDPQHF
TRBV5-4,once,TRBD1,TRBJ2-2,TGTGCCAGCAGCTTGGGGGCAGGGGGCTACACCGGGGAGCTGTTTTTT,CASSLGAGGYTGELFF
TRBV18,-,-,TRBJ2-1,TGTGCCAGCTCACCAATCCAGGGGGGAAATGAGCAGTTCTTC,CASSPIQGGNEQFF
TRBV7-9,-,TRBD1,TRBJ2-4,TGTTCCAGCAGCCTAGGGGACAGGGGGCATCGAAACATTCAGTACTTC,CSSSLGDRGHRNIQYF
TRBV10-1,-,TRBD1,TRBJ1-1,TGCGCCAGCAGGCCGGGACAGGGTCTGAACACTGAAGCTTTCTTT,CASRPGQGLNTEAFF
TRBV19,-,TRBD1,TRBJ1-1,TGTGCCAGTAGTCCGGACAGGGAGAACACTGAAGCTTTCTTT,CASSPDRENTEAFF
TRBV4-2,-,-,TRBJ1-4,TGTGCCAGCAGCCAGGTGGCCCGGGCAACTAATGAAAAACTGTTTTTT,CASSQVARATNEKLFF
TRBV5-1,-,TRBD1,TRBJ1-2,TGCGCCAGCAGCTCCTTATTAGGACAGGGGAGCTATGGCTACACCTTC,CASSSLLGQGSYGYTF
TRBV11-2,-,TRBD1,TRBJ1-1,TGTGCCAGCAGCTCAAGGGGGCCGAACACTGAAGCTTTCTTT,CASSSRGPNTEAFF